Listed below are T cell receptor beta chains from one sample, sequenced in a study of T cell changes during pregnancy in multiple sclerosis. Method: immunoSEQ multiplex PCR; TCRdb's copy keeps in-frame clones and lacks some. The table has tens of thousands of clones, about 92% seen once. The sample consisted of peripheral blood, taken after pregnancy. These receptor sequences come from a female donor with multiple sclerosis, enrolled in a pregnancy study. Both conserved end residues are part of each CDR3. The D gene is left open where the match is weak.

TRBJ2-7	TRBD2	TRBV5-1	TGCGCCAGCAGCTCCCAATCCCTGACAACAGGACTAGCGGGAGACGAGCAGTACTTC	CASSSQSLTTGLAGDEQYF
TRBJ2-7	-	TRBV5-1	TGCGCCAGCAGGGAACAGTACGAGCAGTACTTC	CASREQYEQYF
TRBJ2-1	-	TRBV7-8	TGTGCCAGCAGCTCATACCAGCCAGGGTACAATGAGCAGTTCTTC	CASSSYQPGYNEQFF
TRBJ2-7	TRBD1	TRBV29-1	TGCAGCGTTGACGGACAGGGTCTACACGAGCAGTACTTC	CSVDGQGLHEQYF
TRBJ1-5	-	TRBV6-5	TGTGCCAGCAGTTACGGCCATAGCAATCAGCCCCAGCATTTT	CASSYGHSNQPQHF
TRBJ2-7	-	TRBV7-9	TGTGCCAGCAGCTCAAGAGCAGGGATGCAGTACTTC	CASSSRAGMQYF
TRBJ2-1	TRBD2	TRBV10-1	TGCGCCAGCACCCCGGGACTAGCGAACAATGAGCAGTTCTTC	CASTPGLANNEQFF
TRBJ1-1	-	TRBV6-1	TGTGCCAGCAGTGTAAGGGGGAACACTGAAGCTTTCTTT	CASSVRGNTEAFF
TRBJ1-2	-	TRBV6-1	TGTGCCAGCAGTGAAGCTATCGGTGGCTACACCTTC	CASSEAIGGYTF
TRBJ1-5	-	TRBV5-1	TGCGCCAGCAGCCCCGGGGAGGGACATCAGCCCCAGCATTTT	CASSPGEGHQPQHF
TRBJ2-7	TRBD1	TRBV5-1	TGCGCCAGCAGCCCTAGGACAGGGCCAGGGCTCTACGAGCAGTACTTC	CASSPRTGPGLYEQYF
TRBJ2-3	TRBD2	TRBV4-2	TGTGCCAGCAGCCAAACATTCTCACTAGCGGGGGGGCCGTTCACAGATACGCAGTATTTT	CASSQTFSLAGGPFTDTQYF
TRBJ2-2	-	TRBV5-6	TGTGCCAGCAGCCTCCTCGTAAACGGGGAGCTGTTTTTT	CASSLLVNGELFF
TRBJ1-2	-	TRBV28	TGTGCCAGCAGCCGCGACCGGGGGAGAGGCTACACCTTC	CASSRDRGRGYTF
TRBJ1-5	-	TRBV7-8	TGTGCCAGCAGCTATAGTCGCAGGGCCAATCAGCCCCAGCATTTT	CASSYSRRANQPQHF
TRBJ2-3	-	TRBV29-1	TGCAGCGTTGAAGTTCGGGGGGCTAGAGATACGCAGTATTTT	CSVEVRGARDTQYF
TRBJ2-3	-	TRBV5-1	TGCGCCAGCAGCTTGATCGGGGAATTTGCAGATACGCAGTATTTT	CASSLIGEFADTQYF
TRBJ1-2	TRBD1	TRBV29-1	TGCAGCGCCGATGGACAGGGCTCTTATGGCTACACCTTC	CSADGQGSYGYTF
TRBJ2-3	TRBD1	TRBV5-6	TGTGCCAGCAGCTTCCAGGGGACAGGAGATACGCAGTATTTT	CASSFQGTGDTQYF
TRBJ1-1	TRBD1	TRBV30	TGTGCCTGGTATGAGCAGGGGGCTCCCGGGGCTGAAGCTTTCTTT	CAWYEQGAPGAEAFF
TRBJ2-7	TRBD1	TRBV5-4	TGTGCCAGCAGCTTGGTAGACAGGGCCGAGCAGTACTTC	CASSLVDRAEQYF
TRBJ1-1	TRBD1	TRBV29-1	TGCAGCATTTACACAGGGGTAGGGAACACTGAAGCTTTCTTT	CSIYTGVGNTEAFF
TRBJ2-1	-	TRBV9	TGTGCCAGCAGCGTAGCCCGGGTCGAGGATGAGCAGTTCTTC	CASSVARVEDEQFF